These T cell receptor beta chains were read from a single sample in a study of CD8+CD57+ T cells in acquired aplastic anemia. TCRdb itself ran the reads through MiXCR, one entry per CDR3 protein. The table records about 250,000 distinct CDR3 sequences, more than 45% of them present only once. Sequenced material: sorted CD4+, CD8+, or CD8+CD57+ T cells (not recorded which) from PBMCs. The receptors derive from a human donor with aplastic anemia. The CDR3 runs from the conserved cysteine through the conserved F or W. Fields, in order: clone size, V gene, D gene, J gene, CDR3 protein, CDR3 DNA. D genes are given only for firm matches. Clone size is shown for a subset of rows, as once, few, many or a class of expanded clone.

>many|TRBV7-6|.|TRBJ2-5
CASSLVFRVQETQYF
TGTGCCAGCAGCTTAGTTTTCCGGGTCCAAGAGACCCAGTACTTC
>many|TRBV7-9|.|TRBJ1-3
CASSPPGGSGNTIYF
TGTGCCAGCAGCCCCCCCGGAGGCTCTGGAAACACCATATATTTT
>many|TRBV27|TRBD2|TRBJ2-1
CASGTSGNEQFF
TGTGCCAGCGGGACTAGCGGGAATGAGCAGTTCTTC
>.|TRBV27|TRBD1|TRBJ1-6
CASWDRGRISPLHF
TGTGCCAGCTGGGACAGGGGGCGGATATCACCCCTCCACTTT
>once|TRBV29-1|TRBD2|TRBJ2-5
CSAVMTCGSDWEETQYF
TGCAGCGCGGTGATGACTTGCGGGAGTGATTGGGAAGAGACCCAGTACTTC
>many|TRBV24-1|.|TRBJ2-1
CATSDLSEYNEQFF
TGTGCCACCAGTGATTTGTCAGAGTACAATGAGCAGTTCTTC
>many|TRBV7-6|TRBD1|TRBJ2-7
CASSSNPGQPTYEQYF
TGTGCCAGCAGCTCTAATCCGGGACAGCCTACCTACGAGCAGTACTTC
>.|TRBV19|.|TRBJ1-1
CASSISQTGTMNTEAFF
TGTGCCAGTAGTATCTCACAAACAGGGACCATGAACACTGAAGCTTTCTTT
>.|TRBV29-1|.|TRBJ2-3
CSVGWQGSPDTQYF
TGCAGCGTTGGTTGGCAGGGGAGTCCAGATACGCAGTATTTT
>.|TRBV7-8|.|TRBJ1-1
CASSFTARLMNTEAFF
TGTGCCAGCAGCTTCACGGCCAGGCTAATGAACACTGAAGCTTTCTTT
>.|TRBV27|.|TRBJ1-5
CASSRGMVGQPQHF
TGTGCCAGCAGCCGGGGAATGGTGGGTCAGCCCCAGCATTTT
>.|TRBV7-9|TRBD2|TRBJ2-4
CASSLGSGGIAKNIQYF
TGTGCCAGCAGCTTAGGAAGCGGGGGAATAGCCAAAAACATTCAGTACTTC
>.|TRBV2|.|TRBJ1-4
CASSVQNGEKLFF
TGTGCCAGCAGCGTACAGAATGGGGAAAAACTGTTTTTT
>few|TRBV27|.|TRBJ1-6
CASSSYTGSNSPLHF
TGTGCCAGCAGTTCCTACACGGGTTCTAATTCACCCCTCCACTTT
>many|TRBV7-9|TRBD1|TRBJ1-2
CASTYGTAPTYGYTF
TGTGCCAGCACATACGGGACAGCCCCGACCTATGGCTACACCTTC
>.|TRBV28|.|TRBJ1-4
CASSLIRQGGEKLFF
TGTGCCAGCAGTTTGATACGTCAGGGAGGTGAAAAACTGTTTTTT
>.|TRBV7-9|TRBD2|TRBJ2-7
CASSNTASGGVYEQYF
TGTGCCAGCAGCAATACGGCTAGCGGGGGGGTCTACGAGCAGTACTTC
>many|TRBV19|.|TRBJ2-3
CASTPGRYRGRTDTQYF
TGTGCCAGTACCCCCGGTCGGTATCGGGGACGGACAGATACGCAGTATTTT
>many|TRBV20-1|.|TRBJ1-1
CSAVLGSLNTEAFF
TGCAGTGCTGTTCTGGGCAGCTTGAACACTGAAGCTTTCTTT
>.|TRBV9|TRBD2|TRBJ2-7
CASSVSGIAGVEQYF
TGTGCCAGCAGCGTAAGTGGAATAGCGGGAGTCGAGCAGTACTTC
>few|TRBV27|TRBD2|TRBJ2-1
CASSLITSGSYNEQFF
TGTGCCAGCAGTCTGATAACTAGCGGATCCTACAATGAGCAGTTCTTC
>.|TRBV10-3|TRBD2|TRBJ2-7
CAISGAFERGFYEQYF
TGTGCCATCAGTGGAGCATTCGAGCGGGGCTTCTACGAGCAGTACTTC
>.|TRBV29-1|TRBD1|TRBJ1-2
CSVEDGQGRGVCTF
TGCAGCGTTGAAGATGGACAGGGGAGGGGTGTCTGCACCTTC
>.|TRBV6-1|.|TRBJ1-2
CASSEAAGNTGELYGNTF
TGTGCCAGCAGTGAAGCGGCAGGGAACACCGGGGAGCTGTATGGCAACACCTTC
>many|TRBV19|TRBD1|TRBJ1-5
CASTGQGYQPQHF
TGTGCCAGCACCGGACAGGGATATCAGCCCCAGCATTTT
>.|TRBV29-1|.|TRBJ2-5
CNRGRVLETQYF
TGCAACCGAGGTAGGGTATTAGAGACCCAGTACTTC
>.|TRBV20-1|TRBD2|TRBJ2-3
CSARDLLAGSTDTQYF
TGCAGTGCTAGAGATTTACTAGCGGGAAGCACAGATACGCAGTATTTT
>few|TRBV29-1|.|TRBJ2-7
CSGTVAYEQYF
TGCAGCGGGACGGTGGCCTACGAGCAGTACTTC
>.|TRBV29-1|.|TRBJ1-5
CSARTGIGQPQHF
TGCAGCGCCCGAACAGGGATCGGGCAGCCCCAGCATTTT
>.|TRBV25-1|.|TRBJ1-6
CASSLAYRARNNSPLHF
TGTGCCAGCAGTTTAGCATACAGGGCCAGGAATAATTCACCCCTCCACTTT
>few|TRBV6-6|TRBD2|TRBJ2-1
CASSYSGGFSYNEQFF
TGTGCCAGCAGTTACTCGGGGGGGTTCTCCTACAATGAGCAGTTCTTC
>.|TRBV12-5|.|TRBJ2-2
CASGFTSNTGELFF
TGTGCTAGTGGTTTCACCTCGAACACCGGGGAGCTGTTTTTT
>.|TRBV18|TRBD1|TRBJ2-7
CASSGTGEQYF
TGTGCCAGCTCGGGGACAGGGGAGCAGTACTTC
>.|TRBV4-3|TRBD1|TRBJ1-5
CASSQRQGLSQPQHF
TGCGCCAGCAGCCAGAGACAGGGGCTCAGTCAGCCCCAGCATTTT
>.|TRBV12-3/TRBV12-4|.|TRBJ2-1
CAIDDYNEQFF
TGTGCCATAGACGATTACAATGAGCAGTTCTTC